The clone carrying this TCR beta chain was observed once. This entry belongs to a study of blood T cell repertoires in COVID-19. Study-level background: The study drew acute and convalescent COVID-19 samples from the United States, Italy and Spain. The cDNA or gDNA used as material had been derived from T cells, B-cell-depleted T cells, or PBMCs.

Enrolled during active infection, Seattle patients were then followed longitudinally. Germline lookup yields CDR1 SGHRS and CDR2 YFSETQ. The CDR3 is made up of 17 amino acids. V shed 4 bases and J 2 bases; nucleotides not matched to a gene: 4. Authors' methods: The authors estimated nucleated cell counts from reference gene primer amplification. TCRdb keeps only in-frame clones here, not all; method: immunoSEQ multiplex PCR. V and J calls plus clone size are reproduced from that table; the DNA served to infer D and trimming. The table shows 250,000 to 300,000 clones, with approximately 91% occurring only once.

The clonotype comes from a woman aged 25 to 39 with COVID-19, enrolled during active disease. Sequenced: peripheral blood. V usage is TRBV5-1 and J usage is TRBJ2-1; 15 nucleotides agree with TRBD2. This CDR3 reads CASSGTSGRLTYNEQFF. In DNA form, the CDR3 reads TGCGCCAGCAGCGGGACTAGCGGGAGGCTAACCTACAATGAGCAGTTCTTC.